This T cell receptor (beta chain) was documented in a study of early T cells in non-severe SARS-CoV-2 infection. TCRdb reprocessed the 5' RACE reads via MiXCR and lists one record per CDR3 protein. Counted here are 45,000 to 65,000 distinct CDR3 sequences, around 8.4% occurring once; the ten biggest clones make up 4.2%. In its sample, this clonotype was seen a few times. Its specificity is not known. Germline assignment: CDR1 MGHDK and CDR2 SYGVNS. V lost 1 base to trimming and J lost 1 base, with 10 bases between them. This CDR3 contains 16 residues. Study-wide results and caveats: Sequences matched to VDJdb favored anti-spike CD8 responses, while private and CD4 specificities were missed.

The specimen sequenced was whole blood. This receptor was identified in an adult who was a healthcare worker with PCR-confirmed SARS-CoV-2 infection or an uninfected control (not recorded which). The chain joins TRBV25-1 to TRBJ2-2; weak D call: TRBD2 (6 bases). CDR3 in amino acids: CASSEFGGMNTGELFF. The DNA for the CDR3 is TGTGCCAGCAGTGAATTCGGCGGGATGAACACCGGGGAGCTGTTTTTT.